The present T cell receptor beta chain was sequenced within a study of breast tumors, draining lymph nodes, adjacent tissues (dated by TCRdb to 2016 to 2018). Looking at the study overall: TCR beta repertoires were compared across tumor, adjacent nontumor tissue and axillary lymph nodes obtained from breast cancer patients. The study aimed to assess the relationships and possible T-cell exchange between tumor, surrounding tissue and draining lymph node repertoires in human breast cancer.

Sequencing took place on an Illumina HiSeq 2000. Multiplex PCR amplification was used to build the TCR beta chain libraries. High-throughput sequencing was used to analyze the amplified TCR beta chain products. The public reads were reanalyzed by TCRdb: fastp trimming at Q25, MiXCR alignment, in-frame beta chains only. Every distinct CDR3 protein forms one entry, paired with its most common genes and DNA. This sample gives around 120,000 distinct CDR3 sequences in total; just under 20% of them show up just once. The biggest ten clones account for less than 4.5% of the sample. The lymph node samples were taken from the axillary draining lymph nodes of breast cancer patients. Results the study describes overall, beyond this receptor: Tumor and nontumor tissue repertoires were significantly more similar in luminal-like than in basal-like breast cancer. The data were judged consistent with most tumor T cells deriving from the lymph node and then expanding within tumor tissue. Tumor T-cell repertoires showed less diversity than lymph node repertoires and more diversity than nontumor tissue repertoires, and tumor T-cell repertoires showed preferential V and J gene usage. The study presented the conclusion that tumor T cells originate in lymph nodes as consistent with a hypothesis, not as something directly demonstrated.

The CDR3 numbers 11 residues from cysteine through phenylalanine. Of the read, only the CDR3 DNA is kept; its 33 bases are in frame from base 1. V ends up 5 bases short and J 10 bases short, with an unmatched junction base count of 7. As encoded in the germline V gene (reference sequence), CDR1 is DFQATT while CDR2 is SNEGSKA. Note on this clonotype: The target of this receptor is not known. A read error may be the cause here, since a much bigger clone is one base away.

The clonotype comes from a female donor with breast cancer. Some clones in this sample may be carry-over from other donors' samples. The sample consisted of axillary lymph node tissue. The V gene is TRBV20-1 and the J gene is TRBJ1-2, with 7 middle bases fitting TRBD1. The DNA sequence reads TGCAGTGCTCTACAGGGGTTTGACTACACCTTC. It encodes CSALQGFDYTF.